This TCR beta chain came from a study of persistence of HIV-infected CD4 T cells. This CDR3 has 15 residues. The V segment lost 6 bases and the J segment 6 bases; nucleotides outside the gene matches: 8. CDR1 and CDR2 (germline): SGHTA, FQGTGA. The stimulus was lysate of CMV-infected fibroblasts, approximately 9.6 ug/mL. Memory cells lacking CD40L and CD69 with high CD45RO were sorted. These HIV-1-infected adults initiated suppressive ART in chronic infection. For at least 4 years, plasma HIV-1 RNA was undetectable (<50 copies/mL). This clone is medium-sized by share. As yet, its antigen is unknown. The libraries were made with immunoSEQ version 4 in survey mode. The table came from immunoSEQ multiplex PCR; TCRdb's copy has only in-frame clones and leaves some out. The table shows fewer than 35,000 clones, with 82% occurring only once.

The V call is TRBV7-3, the J call TRBJ2-2; TRBD1 matches 9 bases. This sample comprised CD4+ T cells sorted from PBMCs after roughly 19-hour stimulation, obtained from a patient who received antiretroviral therapy. The TCR comes from an adult man with HIV who was CMV-seropositive. Written as DNA, the CDR3 is TGTGCCAGCAGACTCGGGACAGGGTTGTCCGGGGAGCTGTTTTTT. Its protein is CASRLGTGLSGELFF.